What follows is one T cell receptor (beta chain) and its context. These data come from a study of blood T cell repertoires in COVID-19. Looking at the study overall: Acute-phase and convalescent COVID-19 samples originated in the United States, Italy and Spain. T cells, B-cell-depleted T cells, or PBMCs provided the cDNA or gDNA that served as material.

CDR3 length: 15 amino acids. After removal of 5 bases from V and 5 bases from J, the junction contained 8 bases not matched to a gene. Germline V CDR1 and CDR2: SGHTA, FQGTGA. Study processing details: Reference gene primer amplification gave estimated nucleated cell counts. Here immunoSEQ multiplex PCR was the method, and the copy in TCRdb shows in-frame clones only, minus some. The V and J calls and clone size come from that table; D and trimming were worked out from the DNA. In the table there are under 150,000 clones, around 88% of which are singletons. Source material: peripheral blood. The rearrangement uses TRBV7-3 and TRBJ2-3; 9 positions match TRBD2. This receptor was obtained from a human donor in a cohort sampled during active COVID-19. The CDR3 sequence: CASSLSGGRGDTQYF. The CDR3 DNA sequence: TGTGCCAGCAGCCTCAGCGGGGGGCGGGGAGATACGCAGTATTTT.